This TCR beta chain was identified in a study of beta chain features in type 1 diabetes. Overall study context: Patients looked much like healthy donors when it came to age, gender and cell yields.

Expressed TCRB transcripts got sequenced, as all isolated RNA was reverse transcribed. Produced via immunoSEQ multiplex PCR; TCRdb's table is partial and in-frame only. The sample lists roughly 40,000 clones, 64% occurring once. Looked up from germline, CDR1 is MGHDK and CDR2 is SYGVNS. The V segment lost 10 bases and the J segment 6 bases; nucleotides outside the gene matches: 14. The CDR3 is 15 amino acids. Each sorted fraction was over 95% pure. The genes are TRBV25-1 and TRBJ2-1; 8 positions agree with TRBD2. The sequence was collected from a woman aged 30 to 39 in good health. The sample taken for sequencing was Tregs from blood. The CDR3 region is CATKFSGRGSNEQFF. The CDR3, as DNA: TGTGCCACCAAGTTCAGCGGGAGAGGGTCCAATGAGCAGTTCTTC.